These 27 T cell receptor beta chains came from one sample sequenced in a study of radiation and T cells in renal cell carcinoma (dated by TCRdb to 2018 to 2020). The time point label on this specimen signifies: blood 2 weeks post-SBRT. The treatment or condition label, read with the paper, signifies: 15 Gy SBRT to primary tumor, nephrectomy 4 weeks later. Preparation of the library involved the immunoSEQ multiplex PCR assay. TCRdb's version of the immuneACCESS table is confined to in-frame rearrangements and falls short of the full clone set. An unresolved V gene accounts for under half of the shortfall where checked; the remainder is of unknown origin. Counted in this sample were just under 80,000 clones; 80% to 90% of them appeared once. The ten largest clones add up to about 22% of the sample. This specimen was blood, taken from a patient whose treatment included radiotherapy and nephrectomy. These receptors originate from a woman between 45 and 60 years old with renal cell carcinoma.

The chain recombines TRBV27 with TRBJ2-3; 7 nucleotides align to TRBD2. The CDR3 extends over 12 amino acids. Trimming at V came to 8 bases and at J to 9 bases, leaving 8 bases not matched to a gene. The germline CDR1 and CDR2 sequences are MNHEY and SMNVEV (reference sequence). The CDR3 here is CASSIAGNTQYF. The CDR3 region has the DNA TGTGCCAGCTCCATAGCGGGTAACACGCAGTATTTT.

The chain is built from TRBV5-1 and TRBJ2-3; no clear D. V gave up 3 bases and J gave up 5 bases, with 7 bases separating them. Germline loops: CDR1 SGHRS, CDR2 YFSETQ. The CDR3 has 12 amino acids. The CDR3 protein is CASSSPQDTQYF. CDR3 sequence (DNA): TGCGCCAGCAGCTCCCCACAAGATACGCAGTATTTT.

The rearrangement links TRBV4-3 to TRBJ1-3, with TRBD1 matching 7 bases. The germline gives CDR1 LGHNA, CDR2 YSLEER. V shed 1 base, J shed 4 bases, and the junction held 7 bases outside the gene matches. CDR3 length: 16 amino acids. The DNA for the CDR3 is TGCGCCAGCAGCCAAGCAAGGGGGCGAGGAGGAAACACCATATATTTT. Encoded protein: CASSQARGRGGNTIYF.

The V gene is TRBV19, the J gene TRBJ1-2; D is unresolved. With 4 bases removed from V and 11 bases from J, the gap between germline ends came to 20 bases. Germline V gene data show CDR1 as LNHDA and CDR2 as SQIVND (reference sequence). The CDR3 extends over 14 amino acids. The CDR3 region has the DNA TGTGCCAGTAGTAAACGGACGCGGCTCGATAGATACACCTTC. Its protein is CASSKRTRLDRYTF.

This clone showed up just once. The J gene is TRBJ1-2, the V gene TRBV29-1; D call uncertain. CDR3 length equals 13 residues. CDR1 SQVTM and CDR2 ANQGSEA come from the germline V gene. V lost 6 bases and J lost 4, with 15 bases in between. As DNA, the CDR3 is TGCAGCGTATCAATCGGGGAGGCCTATGGCTACACCTTC. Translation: CSVSIGEAYGYTF.

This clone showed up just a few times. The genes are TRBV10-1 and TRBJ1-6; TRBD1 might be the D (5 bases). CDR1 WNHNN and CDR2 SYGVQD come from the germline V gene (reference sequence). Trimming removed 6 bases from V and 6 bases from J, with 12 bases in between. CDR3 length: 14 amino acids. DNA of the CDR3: TGCGCCAGCAGGGCGGGGGACCGTAATTCACCCCTCCACTTT. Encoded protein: CASRAGDRNSPLHF.

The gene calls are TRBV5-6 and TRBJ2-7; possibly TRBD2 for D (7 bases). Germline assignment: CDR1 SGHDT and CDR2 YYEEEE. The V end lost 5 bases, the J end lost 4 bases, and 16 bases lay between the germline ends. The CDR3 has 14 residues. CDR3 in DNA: TGTGCCAGCAGTCCCCCGGGGGGCTTATACGAGCAGTACTTC. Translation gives CASSPPGGLYEQYF.

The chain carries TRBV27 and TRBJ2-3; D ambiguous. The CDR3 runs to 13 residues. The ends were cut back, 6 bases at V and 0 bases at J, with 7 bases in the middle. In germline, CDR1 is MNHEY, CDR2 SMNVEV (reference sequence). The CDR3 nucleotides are TGTGCCAGCAGGTGGGCTAGCACAGATACGCAGTATTTT. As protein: CASRWASTDTQYF.

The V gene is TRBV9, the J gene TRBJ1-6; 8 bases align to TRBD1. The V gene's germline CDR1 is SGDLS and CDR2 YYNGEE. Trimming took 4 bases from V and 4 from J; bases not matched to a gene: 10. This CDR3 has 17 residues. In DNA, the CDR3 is TGTGCCAGCAGCCCAACCTCAGGACAGGGATATAATTCACCCCTCCACTTT. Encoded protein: CASSPTSGQGYNSPLHF.

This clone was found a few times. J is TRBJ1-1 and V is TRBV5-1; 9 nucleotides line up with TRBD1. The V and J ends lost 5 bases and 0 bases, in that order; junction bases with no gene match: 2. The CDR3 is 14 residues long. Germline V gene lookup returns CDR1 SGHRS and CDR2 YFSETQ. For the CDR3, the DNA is TGCGCCAGCAGACAGGGGGCGATGAACACTGAAGCTTTCTTT. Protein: CASRQGAMNTEAFF.

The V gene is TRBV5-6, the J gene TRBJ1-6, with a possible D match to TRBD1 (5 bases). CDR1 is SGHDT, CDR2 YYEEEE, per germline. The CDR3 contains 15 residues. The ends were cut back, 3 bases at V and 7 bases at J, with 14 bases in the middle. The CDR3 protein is CASSSGPGWNSPLHF. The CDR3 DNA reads TGTGCCAGCAGCTCAGGGCCTGGATGGAATTCACCCCTCCACTTT.

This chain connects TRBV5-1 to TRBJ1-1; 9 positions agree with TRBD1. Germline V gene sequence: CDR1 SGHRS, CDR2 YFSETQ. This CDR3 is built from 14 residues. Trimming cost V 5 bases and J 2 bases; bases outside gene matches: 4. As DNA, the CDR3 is TGCGCCAGCAGGGACAGGGGAGGCAACACTGAAGCTTTCTTT. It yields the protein CASRDRGGNTEAFF.

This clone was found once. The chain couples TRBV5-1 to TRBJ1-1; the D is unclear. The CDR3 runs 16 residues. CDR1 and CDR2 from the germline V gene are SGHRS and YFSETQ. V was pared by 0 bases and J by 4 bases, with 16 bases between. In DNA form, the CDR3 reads TGCGCCAGCAGCTTGGGGTCGCCGGGGATTATCACTGAAGCTTTCTTT. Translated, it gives CASSLGSPGIITEAFF.

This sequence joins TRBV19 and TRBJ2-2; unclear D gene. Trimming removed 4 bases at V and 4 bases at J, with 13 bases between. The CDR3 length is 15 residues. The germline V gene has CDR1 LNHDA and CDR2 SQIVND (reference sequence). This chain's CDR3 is CASSTGRAITGELFF. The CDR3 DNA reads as TGTGCCAGTAGTACAGGACGGGCGATCACCGGGGAGCTGTTTTTT.

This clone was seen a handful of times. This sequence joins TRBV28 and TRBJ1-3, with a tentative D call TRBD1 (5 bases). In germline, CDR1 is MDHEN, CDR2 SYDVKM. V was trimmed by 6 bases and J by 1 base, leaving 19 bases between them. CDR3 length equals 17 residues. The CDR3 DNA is TGTGCCAGCAGGACCCTGGGGACTTCACTATCTGGAAACACCATATATTTT. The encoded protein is CASRTLGTSLSGNTIYF.

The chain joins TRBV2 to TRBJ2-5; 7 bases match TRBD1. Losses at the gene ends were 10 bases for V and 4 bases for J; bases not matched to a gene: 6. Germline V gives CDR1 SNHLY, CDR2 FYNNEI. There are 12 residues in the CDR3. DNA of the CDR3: TGTGCCACCAAGGCAGGGGGAGAGACCCAGTACTTC. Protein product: CATKAGGETQYF.

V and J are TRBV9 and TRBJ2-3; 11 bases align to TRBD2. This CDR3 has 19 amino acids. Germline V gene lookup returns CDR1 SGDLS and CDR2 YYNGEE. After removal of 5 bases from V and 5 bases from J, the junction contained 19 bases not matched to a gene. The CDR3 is CASSLPLRLAGGPEDTQYF. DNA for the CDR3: TGTGCCAGCAGTCTCCCCTTGCGTTTAGCGGGGGGGCCCGAAGATACGCAGTATTTT.

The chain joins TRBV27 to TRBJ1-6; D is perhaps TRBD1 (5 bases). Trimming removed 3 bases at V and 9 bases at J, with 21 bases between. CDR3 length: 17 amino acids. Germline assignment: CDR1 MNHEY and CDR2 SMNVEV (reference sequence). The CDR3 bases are TGTGCCAGCAGTTTGAGTCGTTTTTTAGGGGTACCTTCACCCCTCCACTTT. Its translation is CASSLSRFLGVPSPLHF.

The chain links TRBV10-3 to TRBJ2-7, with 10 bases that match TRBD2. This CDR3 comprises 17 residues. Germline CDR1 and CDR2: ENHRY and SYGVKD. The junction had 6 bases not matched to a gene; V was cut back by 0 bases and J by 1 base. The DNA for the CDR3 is TGTGCCATCAGTGAGTCGCCTAGCGGGAGCTCTTCCTACGAGCAGTACTTC. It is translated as CAISESPSGSSSYEQYF.

The CDR3 region has the DNA TGCGCCAGTAGCGAGTCCTCCTACGAGCAGTACTTC. Protein sequence: CASSESSYEQYF. The chain couples TRBV10-1 to TRBJ2-7; TRBD2 is a possible D gene (5 bases). Germline V gene lookup returns CDR1 WNHNN and CDR2 SYGVQD (reference sequence). V lost 9 bases and J 0 bases, leaving 9 bases between the germline ends. This CDR3 is built from 12 residues.

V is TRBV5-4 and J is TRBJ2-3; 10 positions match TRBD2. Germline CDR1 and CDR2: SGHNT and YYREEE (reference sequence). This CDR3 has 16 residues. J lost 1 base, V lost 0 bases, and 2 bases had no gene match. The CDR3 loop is CASSLGLAGGTDTQYF. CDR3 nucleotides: TGTGCCAGCAGCTTGGGTCTAGCGGGGGGCACAGATACGCAGTATTTT.

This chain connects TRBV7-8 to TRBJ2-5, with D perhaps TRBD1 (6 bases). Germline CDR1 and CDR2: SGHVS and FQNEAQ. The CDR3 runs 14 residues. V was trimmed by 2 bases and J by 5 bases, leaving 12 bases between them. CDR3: CASSLSRGQETQYF. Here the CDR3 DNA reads TGTGCCAGCAGCTTATCCAGGGGTCAGGAGACCCAGTACTTC.

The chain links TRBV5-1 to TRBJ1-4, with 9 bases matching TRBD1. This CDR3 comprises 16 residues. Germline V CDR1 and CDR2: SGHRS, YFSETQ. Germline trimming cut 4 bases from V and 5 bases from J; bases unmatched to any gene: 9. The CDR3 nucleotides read TGCGCCAGCAGCCTCCTACCCGGGACAGGGAATGAAAAACTGTTTTTT. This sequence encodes CASSLLPGTGNEKLFF.

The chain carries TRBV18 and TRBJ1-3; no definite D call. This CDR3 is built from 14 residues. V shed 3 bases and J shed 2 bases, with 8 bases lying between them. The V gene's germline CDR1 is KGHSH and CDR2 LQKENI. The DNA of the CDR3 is TGTGCCAGCTCACCTACAGAAACTGGAAACACCATATATTTT. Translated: CASSPTETGNTIYF.

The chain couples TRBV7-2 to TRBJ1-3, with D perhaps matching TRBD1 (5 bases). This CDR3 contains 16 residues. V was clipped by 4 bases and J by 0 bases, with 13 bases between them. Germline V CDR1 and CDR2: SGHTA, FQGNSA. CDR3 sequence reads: CASSSVRQNSGNTIYF. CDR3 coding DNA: TGTGCCAGCAGCTCGGTCAGACAGAACTCTGGAAACACCATATATTTT.

The CDR3 DNA sequence: TGTGCCAGCAGCTCAGGACTAGCTGGGGAGACCCAGTACTTC. It translates to CASSSGLAGETQYF. The rearrangement uses TRBV7-2 and TRBJ2-5; TRBD2 matches at 8 bases. The germline CDR1 and CDR2 sequences are SGHTA and FQGNSA. The CDR3 is 14 amino acids. V lost 4 bases to trimming and J lost 5 bases; unmatched junction nucleotides: 6.

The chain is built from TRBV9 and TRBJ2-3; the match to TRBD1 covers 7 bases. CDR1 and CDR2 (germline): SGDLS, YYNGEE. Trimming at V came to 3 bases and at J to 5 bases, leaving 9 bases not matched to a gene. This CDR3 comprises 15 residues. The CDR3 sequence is CASSANPGTEDTQYF. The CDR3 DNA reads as TGTGCCAGCAGCGCCAACCCCGGGACAGAAGATACGCAGTATTTT.